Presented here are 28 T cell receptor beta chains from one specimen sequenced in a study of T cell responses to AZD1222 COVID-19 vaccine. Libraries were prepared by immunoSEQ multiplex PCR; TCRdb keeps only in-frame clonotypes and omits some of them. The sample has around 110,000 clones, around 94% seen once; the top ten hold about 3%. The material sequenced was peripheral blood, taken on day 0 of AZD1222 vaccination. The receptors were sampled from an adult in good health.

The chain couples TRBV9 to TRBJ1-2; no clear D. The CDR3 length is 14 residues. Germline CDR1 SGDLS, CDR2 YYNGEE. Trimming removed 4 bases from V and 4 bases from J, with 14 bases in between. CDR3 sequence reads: CASSPRGQSYGYTF. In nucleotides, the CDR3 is TGTGCCAGCAGCCCAAGAGGGCAGAGCTATGGCTACACCTTC. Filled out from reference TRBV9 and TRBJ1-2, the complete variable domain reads DSGVTQTPKHLITATGQRVTLRCSPRSGDLSVYWYQQSLDQGLQFLIQYYNGEERAKGNILERFSAQQFPDLHSELNLSSLELGDSALYFCASSPRGQSYGYTFGSGTRLTVV.

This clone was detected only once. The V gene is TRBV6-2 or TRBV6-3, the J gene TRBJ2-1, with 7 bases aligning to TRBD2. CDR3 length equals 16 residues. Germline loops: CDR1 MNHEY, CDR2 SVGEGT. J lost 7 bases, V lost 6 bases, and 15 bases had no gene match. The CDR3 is CASSPSAGTNLNEQFF. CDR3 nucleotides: TGTGCCAGCAGCCCTTCCGCCGGGACTAACTTGAATGAGCAGTTCTTC.

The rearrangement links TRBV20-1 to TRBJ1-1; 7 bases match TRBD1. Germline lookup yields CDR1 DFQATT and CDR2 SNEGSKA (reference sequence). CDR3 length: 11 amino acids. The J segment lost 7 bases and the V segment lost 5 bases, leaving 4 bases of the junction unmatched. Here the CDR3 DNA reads TGCAGTGCTTCAGGGGGAATTGAAGCTTTCTTT. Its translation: CSASGGIEAFF.

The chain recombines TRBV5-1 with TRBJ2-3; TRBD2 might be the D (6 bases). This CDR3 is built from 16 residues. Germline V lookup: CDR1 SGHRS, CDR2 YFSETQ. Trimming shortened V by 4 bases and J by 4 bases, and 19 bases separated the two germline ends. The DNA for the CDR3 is TGCGCCAGCAGCCCCGACGGGGTGGGAGGTCCAGATACGCAGTATTTT. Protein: CASSPDGVGGPDTQYF.

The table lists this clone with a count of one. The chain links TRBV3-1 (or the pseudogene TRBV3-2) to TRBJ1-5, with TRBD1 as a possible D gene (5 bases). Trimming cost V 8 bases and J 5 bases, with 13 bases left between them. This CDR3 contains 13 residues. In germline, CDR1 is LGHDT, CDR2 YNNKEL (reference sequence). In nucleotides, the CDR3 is TGTGCCAGCCGGGGGGGGAGACATCAGCCCCAGCATTTT. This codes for CASRGGRHQPQHF.

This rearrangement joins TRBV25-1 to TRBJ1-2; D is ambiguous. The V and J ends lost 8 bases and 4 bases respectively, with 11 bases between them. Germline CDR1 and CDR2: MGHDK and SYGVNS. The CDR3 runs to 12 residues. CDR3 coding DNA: TGTGCCAGCGGATCGTCCCTCTATGGCTACACCTTC. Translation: CASGSSLYGYTF.

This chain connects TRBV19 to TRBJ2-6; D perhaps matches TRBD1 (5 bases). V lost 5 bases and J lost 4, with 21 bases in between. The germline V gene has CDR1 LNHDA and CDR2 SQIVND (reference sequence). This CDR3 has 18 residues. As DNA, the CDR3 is TGTGCCAGTAGTCTACTTCGTGGGGCGCCGAGCGGGGCCAACGTCCTGACTTTC. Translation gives CASSLLRGAPSGANVLTF.

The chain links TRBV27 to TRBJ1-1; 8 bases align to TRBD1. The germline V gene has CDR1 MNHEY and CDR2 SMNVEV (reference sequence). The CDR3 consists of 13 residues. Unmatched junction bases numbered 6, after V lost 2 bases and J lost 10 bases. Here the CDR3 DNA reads TGTGCCAGCAGTTTACGGGGACAGGCGACAGCTTTCTTT. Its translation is CASSLRGQATAFF.

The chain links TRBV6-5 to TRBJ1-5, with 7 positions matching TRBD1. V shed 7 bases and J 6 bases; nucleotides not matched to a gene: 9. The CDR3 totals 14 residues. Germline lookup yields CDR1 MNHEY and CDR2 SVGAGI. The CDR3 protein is CASIQGGYGQPQHF. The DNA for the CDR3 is TGTGCCAGCATCCAGGGGGGGTATGGTCAGCCCCAGCATTTT.

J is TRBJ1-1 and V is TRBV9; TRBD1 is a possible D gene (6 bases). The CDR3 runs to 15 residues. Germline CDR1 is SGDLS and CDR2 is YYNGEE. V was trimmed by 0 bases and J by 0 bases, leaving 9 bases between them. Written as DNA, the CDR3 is TGTGCCAGCAGCGTAGGGGGGGCGGTGAACACTGAAGCTTTCTTT. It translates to CASSVGGAVNTEAFF.

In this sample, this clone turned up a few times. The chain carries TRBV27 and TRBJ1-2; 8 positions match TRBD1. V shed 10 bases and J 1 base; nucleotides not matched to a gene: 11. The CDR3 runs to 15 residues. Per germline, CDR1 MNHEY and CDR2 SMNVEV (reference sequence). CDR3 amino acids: CATRGGQGLNYGYTF. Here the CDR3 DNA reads TGTGCCACCCGGGGCGGACAGGGCCTTAACTATGGCTACACCTTC.

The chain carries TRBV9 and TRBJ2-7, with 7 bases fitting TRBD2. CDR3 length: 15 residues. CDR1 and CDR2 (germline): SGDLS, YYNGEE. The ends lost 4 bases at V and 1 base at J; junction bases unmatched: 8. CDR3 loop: CASSSRGVGSYEQYF. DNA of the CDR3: TGTGCCAGCAGCTCCCGGGGGGTCGGATCCTACGAGCAGTACTTC.

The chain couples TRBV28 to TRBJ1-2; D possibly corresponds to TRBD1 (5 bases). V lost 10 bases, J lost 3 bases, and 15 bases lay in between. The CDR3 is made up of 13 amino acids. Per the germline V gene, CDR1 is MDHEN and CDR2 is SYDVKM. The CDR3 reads CAIRDAADYGYTF. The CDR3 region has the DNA TGTGCCATCCGGGACGCTGCGGACTATGGCTACACCTTC.

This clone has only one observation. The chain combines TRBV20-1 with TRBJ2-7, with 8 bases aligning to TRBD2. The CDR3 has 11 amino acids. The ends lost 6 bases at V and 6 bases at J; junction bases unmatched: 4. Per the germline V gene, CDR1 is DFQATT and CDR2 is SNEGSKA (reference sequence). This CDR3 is CSAGTSGEQYF. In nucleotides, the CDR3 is TGCAGTGCGGGGACTAGTGGCGAGCAGTACTTC.

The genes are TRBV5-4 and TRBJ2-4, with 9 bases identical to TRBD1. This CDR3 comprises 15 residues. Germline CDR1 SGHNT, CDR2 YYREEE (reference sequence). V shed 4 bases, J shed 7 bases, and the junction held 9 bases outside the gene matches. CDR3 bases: TGTGCCAGCAGCGGGGGGGACAGGGACACCAACATTCAGTACTTC. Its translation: CASSGGDRDTNIQYF. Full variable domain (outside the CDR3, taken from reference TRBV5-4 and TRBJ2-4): ETGVTQSPTHLIKTRGQQVTLRCSSQSGHNTVSWYQQALGQGPQFIFQYYREEENGRGNFPPRFSGLQFPNYSSELNVNALELDDSALYLCASSGGDRDTNIQYFGAGTRLSVL.

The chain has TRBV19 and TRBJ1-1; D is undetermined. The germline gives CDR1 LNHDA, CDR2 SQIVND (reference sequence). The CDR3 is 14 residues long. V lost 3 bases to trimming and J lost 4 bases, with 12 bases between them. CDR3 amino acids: CASSIGSHSTEAFF. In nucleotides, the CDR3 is TGTGCCAGTAGTATCGGTAGTCACAGCACTGAAGCTTTCTTT.

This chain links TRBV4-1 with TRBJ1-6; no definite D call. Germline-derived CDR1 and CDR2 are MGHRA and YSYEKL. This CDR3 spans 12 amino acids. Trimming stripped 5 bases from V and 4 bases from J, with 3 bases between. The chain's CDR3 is CASSFYNSPLHF. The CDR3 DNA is TGCGCCAGCAGCTTTTATAATTCACCCCTCCACTTT.

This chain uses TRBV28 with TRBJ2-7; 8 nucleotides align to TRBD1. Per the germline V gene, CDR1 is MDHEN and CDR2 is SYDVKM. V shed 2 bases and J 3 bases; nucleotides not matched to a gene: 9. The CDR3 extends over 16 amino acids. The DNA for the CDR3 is TGTGCCAGCAGTTTAGTGGGTGGGGGACAGGACTACGAGCAGTACTTC. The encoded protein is CASSLVGGGQDYEQYF.

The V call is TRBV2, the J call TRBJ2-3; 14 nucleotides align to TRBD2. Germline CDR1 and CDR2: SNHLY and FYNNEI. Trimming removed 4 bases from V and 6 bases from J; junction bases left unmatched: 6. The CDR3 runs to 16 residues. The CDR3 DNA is TGTGCCAGCAGTGGGGGACTAGCGGGGGCTCGGGATACGCAGTATTTT. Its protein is CASSGGLAGARDTQYF.

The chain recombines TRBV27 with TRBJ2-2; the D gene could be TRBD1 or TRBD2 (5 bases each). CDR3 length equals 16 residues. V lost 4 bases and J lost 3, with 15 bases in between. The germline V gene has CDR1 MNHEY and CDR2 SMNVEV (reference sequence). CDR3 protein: CASSSPRETDTGELFF. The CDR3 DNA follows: TGTGCCAGCAGTTCCCCCAGGGAGACCGACACCGGGGAGCTGTTTTTT.

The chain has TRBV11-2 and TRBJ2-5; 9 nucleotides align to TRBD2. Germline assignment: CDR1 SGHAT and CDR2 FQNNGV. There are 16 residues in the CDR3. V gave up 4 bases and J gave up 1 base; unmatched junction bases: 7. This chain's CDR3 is CASSSGLARGQETQYF. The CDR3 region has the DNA TGTGCCAGCAGCTCCGGACTAGCGAGAGGCCAAGAGACCCAGTACTTC. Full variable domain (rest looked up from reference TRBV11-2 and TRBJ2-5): EAGVAQSPRYKIIEKRQSVAFWCNPISGHATLYWYQQILGQGPKLLIQFQNNGVVDDSQLPKDRFSAERLKGVDSTLKIQPAKLEDSAVYLCASSSGLARGQETQYFGPGTRLLVL.

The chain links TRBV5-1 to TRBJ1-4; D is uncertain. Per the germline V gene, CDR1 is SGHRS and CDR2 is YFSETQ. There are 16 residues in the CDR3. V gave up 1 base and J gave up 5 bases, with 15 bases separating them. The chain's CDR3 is CASSLNTPDLNEKLFF. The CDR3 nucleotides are TGCGCCAGCAGCTTGAATACGCCGGACTTAAATGAAAAACTGTTTTTT.

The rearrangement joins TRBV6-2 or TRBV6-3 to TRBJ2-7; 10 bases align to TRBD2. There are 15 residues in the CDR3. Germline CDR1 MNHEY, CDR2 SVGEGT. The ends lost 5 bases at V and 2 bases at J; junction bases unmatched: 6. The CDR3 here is CASSPRAGGPYEQYF. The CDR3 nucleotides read TGTGCCAGCAGTCCCAGAGCGGGAGGGCCCTACGAGCAGTACTTC.

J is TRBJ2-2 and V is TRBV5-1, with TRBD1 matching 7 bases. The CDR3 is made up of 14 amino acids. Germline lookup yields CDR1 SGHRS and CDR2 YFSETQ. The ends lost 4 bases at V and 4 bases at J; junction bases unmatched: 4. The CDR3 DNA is TGCGCCAGCAGCCACCGGACAGGCACCGGGGAGCTGTTTTTT. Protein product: CASSHRTGTGELFF.

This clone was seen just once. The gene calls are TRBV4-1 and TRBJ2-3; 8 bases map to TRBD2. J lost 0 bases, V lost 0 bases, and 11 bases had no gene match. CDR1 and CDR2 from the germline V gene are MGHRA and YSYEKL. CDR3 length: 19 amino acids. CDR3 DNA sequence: TGCGCCAGCAGCCAAGAAGGACTAGCTTTCCCTATTAGCACAGATACGCAGTATTTT. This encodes CASSQEGLAFPISTDTQYF.

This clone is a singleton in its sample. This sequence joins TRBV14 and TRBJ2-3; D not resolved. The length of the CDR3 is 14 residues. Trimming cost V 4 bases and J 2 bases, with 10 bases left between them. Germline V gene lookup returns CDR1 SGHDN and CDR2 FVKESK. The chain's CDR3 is CASSLRFDTDTQYF. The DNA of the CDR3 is TGTGCCAGCAGCCTTCGGTTCGACACAGATACGCAGTATTTT.

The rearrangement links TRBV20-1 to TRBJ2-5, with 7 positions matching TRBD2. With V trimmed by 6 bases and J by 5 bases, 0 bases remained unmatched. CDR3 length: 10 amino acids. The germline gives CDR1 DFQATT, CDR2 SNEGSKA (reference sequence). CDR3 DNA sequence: TGCAGTGCCGGGGGGGAGACCCAGTACTTC. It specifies CSAGGETQYF.

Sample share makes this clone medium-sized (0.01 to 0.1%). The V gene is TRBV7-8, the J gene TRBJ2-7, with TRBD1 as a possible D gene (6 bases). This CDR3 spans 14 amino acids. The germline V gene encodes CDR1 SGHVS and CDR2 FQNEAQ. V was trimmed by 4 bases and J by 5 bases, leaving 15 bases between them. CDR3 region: CASSWGTLLNEQYF. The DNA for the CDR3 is TGTGCCAGCAGCTGGGGGACATTACTGAACGAGCAGTACTTC.